A selection of T cell receptor beta chains follows, all from one sample in a study of breast tumors, draining lymph nodes, adjacent tissues. TCRdb reprocessed the multiplex PCR reads via MiXCR and lists one record per CDR3 protein. The profile shows nearly 200,000 distinct CDR3 sequences, approximately 33% of them singletons. The sample consisted of axillary lymph node tissue. The receptors here all came from a female donor with breast cancer. Some clones in this sample may be carry-over from other donors' samples. Both conserved end residues are part of each CDR3. D genes are given only for firm matches. Clone size is given for some rows only: seen once, a few or many times, or a class if the clone is expanded.

j_gene: TRBJ2-7; abundance: many; v_gene: TRBV4-1; d_gene: -; CDR3nt: TGCGCCAGCAGCCAAGATACTCCCTCCCCATACGAGCAGTACTTC; CDR3aa: CASSQDTPSPYEQYF
j_gene: TRBJ2-4; abundance: few; v_gene: TRBV11-1; d_gene: TRBD2; CDR3nt: TGTGCCAGCAGCTTTCAGCGGGGGGTGAAAAACATTCAGTACTTC; CDR3aa: CASSFQRGVKNIQYF
j_gene: TRBJ1-2; abundance: many; v_gene: TRBV6-6; d_gene: -; CDR3nt: TGTGCCAGCGCGAGGACCTCTAACTATGGCTACACCTTC; CDR3aa: CASARTSNYGYTF
j_gene: TRBJ1-1; abundance: -; v_gene: TRBV20-1; d_gene: -; CDR3nt: TGCAGTGCCCCTCAGGGGTGGAGGAACACTGAAGCTTTCTTT; CDR3aa: CSAPQGWRNTEAFF
j_gene: TRBJ2-1; abundance: -; v_gene: TRBV10-1; d_gene: TRBD2; CDR3nt: TGCGCCAGCAGCCCCCCGGGGGTAGCGGGGTCCAATGAGCAGTTCTTC; CDR3aa: CASSPPGVAGSNEQFF
j_gene: TRBJ1-5; abundance: few; v_gene: TRBV12-3/TRBV12-4; d_gene: -; CDR3nt: TGTGCCAGCAGTCATTTACAGGGCCGGGATATGTCCCAGCATTTT; CDR3aa: CASSHLQGRDMSQHF
j_gene: TRBJ2-5; abundance: many; v_gene: TRBV18; d_gene: -; CDR3nt: TGTGCCAGCTCACCTCTTAAAGGAGGACAAGAGACCCAGTACTTC; CDR3aa: CASSPLKGGQETQYF
j_gene: TRBJ2-7; abundance: many; v_gene: TRBV6-5; d_gene: -; CDR3nt: TGTGCCAGCAGTTACTCTCCTTCCTCCGAGCAGTACTTC; CDR3aa: CASSYSPSSEQYF
j_gene: TRBJ2-3; abundance: -; v_gene: TRBV19; d_gene: -; CDR3nt: TGTGCCAGTAACTGGGGTAGCACAGATACGCAGTATTTT; CDR3aa: CASNWGSTDTQYF
j_gene: TRBJ1-2; abundance: -; v_gene: TRBV6-1; d_gene: -; CDR3nt: TGTGCCAGCAGTACCGCCCGGGGCGAGGCAAATAACTATGGCTACACCTTC; CDR3aa: CASSTARGEANNYGYTF
j_gene: TRBJ1-2; abundance: many; v_gene: TRBV6-6; d_gene: TRBD1; CDR3nt: TGTGCCAGCAGTTCCACCCGGGACAGGGGACTCTATGGCTACACCTTC; CDR3aa: CASSSTRDRGLYGYTF
j_gene: TRBJ1-3; abundance: many; v_gene: TRBV5-1; d_gene: -; CDR3nt: TGCGCCAGCAGCTCCTACAGTGGAAACACCATATATTTT; CDR3aa: CASSSYSGNTIYF
j_gene: TRBJ2-1; abundance: -; v_gene: TRBV29-1; d_gene: TRBD2; CDR3nt: TGCAGCGCCTCCGGAACTAGCGGAGTCTACAATGAGCAGTTCTTC; CDR3aa: CSASGTSGVYNEQFF
j_gene: TRBJ2-1; abundance: -; v_gene: TRBV29-1; d_gene: -; CDR3nt: TGCAGCTTGTCGGGTGAGCAGTTCTTC; CDR3aa: CSLSGEQFF
j_gene: TRBJ2-3; abundance: -; v_gene: TRBV7-8; d_gene: -; CDR3nt: TGTGCCAGCAGCACCCGACCTGGGGGGAGACCAGATACGCAGTATTTT; CDR3aa: CASSTRPGGRPDTQYF
j_gene: TRBJ2-7; abundance: few; v_gene: TRBV11-2; d_gene: TRBD2; CDR3nt: TGTGCCAGCAGCTTAGTGGGGACTACCGGTTCCTACGAGCAGTACTTC; CDR3aa: CASSLVGTTGSYEQYF
j_gene: TRBJ2-3; abundance: many; v_gene: TRBV18; d_gene: -; CDR3nt: TGTGCCAGCTCACCCGGCCAACCAGATACGCAGTATTTT; CDR3aa: CASSPGQPDTQYF
j_gene: TRBJ1-1; abundance: -; v_gene: TRBV29-1; d_gene: -; CDR3nt: TGCAGCGTTGCGACAGTGATGATCACTGAAGCTTTCTTT; CDR3aa: CSVATVMITEAFF
j_gene: TRBJ2-3; abundance: -; v_gene: TRBV18; d_gene: -; CDR3nt: TGTGCCAGCTCACCCTATGTGACTAGCACAGATACGCAGTATTTT; CDR3aa: CASSPYVTSTDTQYF
j_gene: TRBJ2-5; abundance: many; v_gene: TRBV10-3; d_gene: -; CDR3nt: TGTGCCATCAGTGCCTCACCGTCCAGCGTCCAAGAGACCCAGTACTTC; CDR3aa: CAISASPSSVQETQYF
j_gene: TRBJ2-1; abundance: -; v_gene: TRBV29-1; d_gene: TRBD2; CDR3nt: TGCAGTGAGTTGGGACTAGCGGGGGTATTGTTCTTC; CDR3aa: CSELGLAGVLFF
j_gene: TRBJ2-7; abundance: many; v_gene: TRBV6-2/TRBV6-3; d_gene: TRBD2; CDR3nt: TGTGCCAGCAGTAAAGGACTAGCGGGAGCCTACGAGCAGTACTTC; CDR3aa: CASSKGLAGAYEQYF
j_gene: TRBJ2-7; abundance: many; v_gene: TRBV14; d_gene: TRBD1; CDR3nt: TGTGCCAGCAGCCAAGATTACGGCGCCAGGGGGCCCGAGCAGTACTTC; CDR3aa: CASSQDYGARGPEQYF
j_gene: TRBJ1-2; abundance: many; v_gene: TRBV10-3; d_gene: -; CDR3nt: TGTGCCATCAGTGACAAGGGAAGGGGAGCTAACTATGGCTACACCTTC; CDR3aa: CAISDKGRGANYGYTF
j_gene: TRBJ1-6; abundance: many; v_gene: TRBV5-1; d_gene: TRBD1; CDR3nt: TGCGCCAGCAGATCACGAGGCAGGACAGGGTTTTCACCCCTCCACTTT; CDR3aa: CASRSRGRTGFSPLHF
j_gene: TRBJ2-4; abundance: many; v_gene: TRBV20-1; d_gene: -; CDR3nt: TGCAGTGCCCCGAGGGGGGGCCTAGCCAAAAACATTCAGTACTTC; CDR3aa: CSAPRGGLAKNIQYF
j_gene: TRBJ1-5; abundance: many; v_gene: TRBV24-1; d_gene: -; CDR3nt: TGTGCCACCAGTGATTCTAATCAGCCCCAGCATTTT; CDR3aa: CATSDSNQPQHF
j_gene: TRBJ2-5; abundance: many; v_gene: TRBV2; d_gene: -; CDR3nt: TGTGCCAGCAGAGTCGGAGGGGACGAAGAGACCCAGTACTTC; CDR3aa: CASRVGGDEETQYF
j_gene: TRBJ1-5; abundance: -; v_gene: TRBV20-1; d_gene: -; CDR3nt: TGCAGTGTGAGAGGGATGGGGGTGGGCAATCAGCCCCAGCATTTT; CDR3aa: CSVRGMGVGNQPQHF
j_gene: TRBJ2-1; abundance: many; v_gene: TRBV7-3; d_gene: TRBD1; CDR3nt: TGTGCCAGCAGCCAGGGGGCTGGCTCCTACAATGAGCAGTTCTTC; CDR3aa: CASSQGAGSYNEQFF
j_gene: TRBJ1-2; abundance: many; v_gene: TRBV5-4; d_gene: TRBD1; CDR3nt: TGTGCCAGCAGCCCGACAGGGTATGGCTACACCTTC; CDR3aa: CASSPTGYGYTF
j_gene: TRBJ1-4; abundance: -; v_gene: TRBV7-2; d_gene: -; CDR3nt: TGTGCCTGCAGCTTGGCACCTTCAAATGAAAAACTGTTTTTT; CDR3aa: CACSLAPSNEKLFF
j_gene: TRBJ1-3; abundance: many; v_gene: TRBV10-3; d_gene: TRBD1; CDR3nt: TGTGCCATCAGTGAGGGACAGGGGCTCTCTGGAAACACCATATATTTT; CDR3aa: CAISEGQGLSGNTIYF
j_gene: TRBJ2-6; abundance: -; v_gene: TRBV11-2; d_gene: -; CDR3nt: TGTGCCAGCAGCTCTTACCCTACACCCGGCTCTGGGGCCAACGTCCTGACTTTC; CDR3aa: CASSSYPTPGSGANVLTF
j_gene: TRBJ2-1; abundance: -; v_gene: TRBV6-4; d_gene: TRBD2; CDR3nt: TGTGCCAGCAGACCGGGACTAGCGGGGTTGACCTACAATGAGCAGTTCTTC; CDR3aa: CASRPGLAGLTYNEQFF
j_gene: TRBJ2-1; abundance: few; v_gene: TRBV27; d_gene: -; CDR3nt: TGTGCCATCAAAGGGACCGCCTACAATGAGCAGTTCTTC; CDR3aa: CAIKGTAYNEQFF
j_gene: TRBJ1-5; abundance: many; v_gene: TRBV6-2/TRBV6-3; d_gene: -; CDR3nt: TGTGCCAGCAGTCCACGAAGGGGCCCAAGCAATCAGCCCCAGCATTTT; CDR3aa: CASSPRRGPSNQPQHF
j_gene: TRBJ1-2; abundance: few; v_gene: TRBV11-2; d_gene: -; CDR3nt: TGTGCCAGCAGCTTAGGGGGAGCTACCTATGGCTACACCTTC; CDR3aa: CASSLGGATYGYTF
j_gene: TRBJ1-2; abundance: many; v_gene: TRBV7-9; d_gene: -; CDR3nt: TGTGCCAGCAGCCTTGTAGTAACGGGTTCCTATGGCTACACCTTC; CDR3aa: CASSLVVTGSYGYTF
j_gene: TRBJ2-1; abundance: -; v_gene: TRBV6-5; d_gene: -; CDR3nt: TGTGCCAGCAGTTCCGGGACAAGCTCCTACAGTGAGCAGTTCTTC; CDR3aa: CASSSGTSSYSEQFF
j_gene: TRBJ1-2; abundance: many; v_gene: TRBV30; d_gene: TRBD1; CDR3nt: TGTGCCTGGAGTGGACAGGGGGCGTTGGGCTACACCTTC; CDR3aa: CAWSGQGALGYTF
j_gene: TRBJ2-3; abundance: many; v_gene: TRBV5-1; d_gene: TRBD2; CDR3nt: TGCGCCAGCAGCTTACTAGCGGGGGGGAGCACAGATACGCAGTATTTT; CDR3aa: CASSLLAGGSTDTQYF
j_gene: TRBJ1-1; abundance: -; v_gene: TRBV6-6; d_gene: -; CDR3nt: TGTGCCAGCAGTGAAGGAGCAGGGCGGGGGTACACTGAAGCTTTCTTT; CDR3aa: CASSEGAGRGYTEAFF
j_gene: TRBJ2-5; abundance: -; v_gene: TRBV12-5; d_gene: TRBD1; CDR3nt: TGTGCTAGTGGTTTGGTACAAAGACAGGGTAGTCAAGAGACCCAGTACTTC; CDR3aa: CASGLVQRQGSQETQYF
j_gene: TRBJ2-1; abundance: many; v_gene: TRBV18; d_gene: TRBD1; CDR3nt: TGTGCCAGCTCACCCCGAGGGACAGGGGGCTTTGAGCAGTTCTTC; CDR3aa: CASSPRGTGGFEQFF
j_gene: TRBJ2-2; abundance: many; v_gene: TRBV19; d_gene: TRBD2; CDR3nt: TGTGCCAGTAGTCCCAGGACTAGTGGGACCGGGGAGCTGTTTTTT; CDR3aa: CASSPRTSGTGELFF
j_gene: TRBJ2-1; abundance: -; v_gene: TRBV7-3; d_gene: TRBD1; CDR3nt: TGTGCCAGCAGCTCCGACCGGGACAAGGGGGTATTAGGTGCCGGGACAGGGGAAGAGCAGTTCTTC; CDR3aa: CASSSDRDKGVLGAGTGEEQFF
j_gene: TRBJ2-2; abundance: many; v_gene: TRBV28; d_gene: TRBD2; CDR3nt: TGTGCCACCTGGACTAGCGGGAGGGCCGGGGAGCTGTTTTTT; CDR3aa: CATWTSGRAGELFF
j_gene: TRBJ2-3; abundance: many; v_gene: TRBV10-3; d_gene: TRBD2; CDR3nt: TGTGCCGCCGGGAGGGACACAGATACGCAGTATTTT; CDR3aa: CAAGRDTDTQYF
j_gene: TRBJ1-3; abundance: many; v_gene: TRBV7-9; d_gene: -; CDR3nt: TGTGCCAGCAGCTCCCCGGGGGGGCGCCAATCTGGAAACCCCATATATTTT; CDR3aa: CASSSPGGRQSGNPIYF
j_gene: TRBJ2-2; abundance: few; v_gene: TRBV3-1; d_gene: TRBD2; CDR3nt: TGTGCCAGCAGCCAAGGAGCGGGGACCGGGGAGCTGTTTTTT; CDR3aa: CASSQGAGTGELFF
j_gene: TRBJ2-2; abundance: few; v_gene: TRBV5-5; d_gene: -; CDR3nt: TGTGCCAGCAGCTTCAGGGTTACCACCGGGGAGCTGTTTTTT; CDR3aa: CASSFRVTTGELFF
j_gene: TRBJ2-3; abundance: -; v_gene: TRBV7-2; d_gene: -; CDR3nt: TGTGCCAGCAGCCTAGGGCAACACAATGAGCAGTATTTT; CDR3aa: CASSLGQHNEQYF
j_gene: TRBJ2-1; abundance: many; v_gene: TRBV11-3; d_gene: -; CDR3nt: TGTGCCAGCAGCCCCTCTAGAGGGATTGGTGAGCAGTTCTTC; CDR3aa: CASSPSRGIGEQFF
j_gene: TRBJ1-4; abundance: many; v_gene: TRBV15; d_gene: -; CDR3nt: TGTGCCACCAGCAGACAGGTGGGAACTAATGAAAAACTGTTTTTT; CDR3aa: CATSRQVGTNEKLFF